These T cell receptor beta chains were read from a single sample in a study of CD8 T cells in ankylosing spondylitis. TCRdb processed the 5' RACE reads anew with MiXCR; each CDR3 protein has one entry. This repertoire shows 250,000 or so distinct CDR3 sequences, about a sixth found once; its top ten account for roughly 34%. The source material was blood, either unsorted or a sorted T cell fraction (not recorded which). All receptors derive from a male donor with ankylosing spondylitis or in good health (not recorded which). The CDR3 runs from the conserved cysteine through the conserved F or W. The D gene is left open where the match is weak. Size tells how often a clone was seen (once, few, many) or the class of an expanded clone, and some rows leave it out.

J: TRBJ1-1
V: TRBV20-1
size: many
D: -
DNA: TGCAGTGCTAGAAACATACAGGGACAACTGAACACTGAAGCTTTCTTT
CDR3: CSARNIQGQLNTEAFF

J: TRBJ1-1
V: TRBV6-7
size: -
D: -
DNA: TGTGCCAGCAGCCACTCACAGAACACTGAAGCTTTCTTT
CDR3: CASSHSQNTEAFF

J: TRBJ2-3
V: TRBV29-1
size: -
D: TRBD1
DNA: TGCAGCGCCCGATGGTGGACAGGGGGCACAGATACGCAGTATTTT
CDR3: CSARWWTGGTDTQYF

J: TRBJ2-2
V: TRBV4-1
size: -
D: -
DNA: TGCGCCAGCAGCCTTCCTAGTTTCACCGGGGAGCTGTTTTTT
CDR3: CASSLPSFTGELFF

J: TRBJ2-4
V: TRBV29-1
size: many
D: -
DNA: TGCAGCGGTCGTGGGTCAGCCAAAAACATTCAGTACTTC
CDR3: CSGRGSAKNIQYF

J: TRBJ2-1
V: TRBV5-1
size: -
D: -
DNA: TGCGCCAGCAGTTCGAAATCGAAATCCTACAATGAGCAGTTCTTC
CDR3: CASSSKSKSYNEQFF

J: TRBJ2-5
V: TRBV6-1
size: -
D: -
DNA: TGTGCCAGCAGTGCGGTCCTACAAGAGACCCAGTACTTC
CDR3: CASSAVLQETQYF

J: TRBJ2-5
V: TRBV7-2
size: -
D: -
DNA: TGTGCCAGCAGCTTAGGGGACCGAGGCCCGGGGGAGACCCAGTACTTC
CDR3: CASSLGDRGPGETQYF

J: TRBJ2-2
V: TRBV6-2/TRBV6-3
size: few
D: -
DNA: TGTGCCAGCAGTTACACTGTCACCGGGGAGCTGTTTTTT
CDR3: CASSYTVTGELFF

J: TRBJ2-3
V: TRBV7-3
size: -
D: -
DNA: TGTGCCAGCAGCTTAACAGAATTTGATACGCAGTATTTT
CDR3: CASSLTEFDTQYF

J: TRBJ2-3
V: TRBV3-1
size: -
D: -
DNA: TGTGCCACCAGCCAAGATCTGGAAGGGGGTTATACGCAGTATTTT
CDR3: CATSQDLEGGYTQYF

J: TRBJ2-5
V: TRBV6-2/TRBV6-3
size: -
D: -
DNA: TGTGCCAGCAGTAGACAGAACCAAGAGACCCAGTACTTC
CDR3: CASSRQNQETQYF

J: TRBJ2-7
V: TRBV12-3/TRBV12-4
size: -
D: -
DNA: TGTGCCAGCAGTCCTTGGCGGGACACAACATACGAGCAGTACTTC
CDR3: CASSPWRDTTYEQYF

J: TRBJ2-7
V: TRBV27
size: -
D: -
DNA: TGTGCCAGCAGTCCCCGACTAGTATTATACGAGCAGTACTTC
CDR3: CASSPRLVLYEQYF

J: TRBJ2-1
V: TRBV5-5
size: few
D: -
DNA: TGTGCCAGCAGCCTGCACCAAGCGGCTTCATACAATGAGCAGTTCTTC
CDR3: CASSLHQAASYNEQFF

J: TRBJ1-1
V: TRBV29-1
size: few
D: TRBD1
DNA: TGCAGCGTTGAGCCTCCGGGACAGGGTGCCACTGAAGCTTTCTTT
CDR3: CSVEPPGQGATEAFF

J: TRBJ1-5
V: TRBV4-1
size: few
D: -
DNA: TGCGCCAGCAGCCAACCTGGAGGGAGTTATAGCAATCAGCCCCAGCATTTT
CDR3: CASSQPGGSYSNQPQHF

J: TRBJ2-7
V: TRBV2
size: -
D: TRBD2
DNA: TGTGCCAGCAGTGAGGGACTAGCGGTCTACGAGCAGTACTTC
CDR3: CASSEGLAVYEQYF

J: TRBJ2-1
V: TRBV11-2
size: -
D: TRBD2
DNA: TGTGCCAGCAGCTTCTACCTGGGATCCGCCGGGGGGACCCATAATGAGCAGTTCTTC
CDR3: CASSFYLGSAGGTHNEQFF

J: TRBJ2-2
V: TRBV3-1
size: -
D: TRBD1
DNA: TGTGCCAGCAGCCAAGGTATGGACAGGGTCCGCACCGGGGAGCTGTTTTTT
CDR3: CASSQGMDRVRTGELFF

J: TRBJ1-5
V: TRBV20-1
size: few
D: TRBD1
DNA: TGCAGTGCTAGAAAGCTGGCAGGGGGGCATCAGCCCCAGCATTTT
CDR3: CSARKLAGGHQPQHF

J: TRBJ2-7
V: TRBV15
size: many
D: -
DNA: TGTGCCACCAGCATGCGGACAGTCTACGAGCAGTACTTC
CDR3: CATSMRTVYEQYF

J: TRBJ2-1
V: TRBV27
size: few
D: TRBD2
DNA: TGTGCCAGCAGTTTTGGGACTAGCGGGAGAGGTGAGCAGTTCTTC
CDR3: CASSFGTSGRGEQFF

J: TRBJ2-7
V: TRBV5-5
size: few
D: -
DNA: TGTGCCAGCAAGGAAACCGATCTCTCCTACGAGCAGTACTTC
CDR3: CASKETDLSYEQYF

J: TRBJ2-7
V: TRBV5-1
size: -
D: TRBD2
DNA: TGCGCCAGCAGCTTGGGACTAGCGGGAGAGCTCTACGAGCAGTACTTC
CDR3: CASSLGLAGELYEQYF

J: TRBJ1-1
V: TRBV19
size: -
D: TRBD1
DNA: TGTGCCAGTACCGAGACAGGGTACATGAACACTGAAGCTTTCTTT
CDR3: CASTETGYMNTEAFF

J: TRBJ2-2
V: TRBV27
size: few
D: -
DNA: TGTGCCAGCAGTCCCGGTTCGCAGGGCCTGAACACCGGGGAGCTGTTTTTT
CDR3: CASSPGSQGLNTGELFF

J: TRBJ2-2
V: TRBV20-1
size: few
D: -
DNA: TGCAGTGCTAGTTACTCTAACACCGGGGAGCTGTTTTTT
CDR3: CSASYSNTGELFF

J: TRBJ2-5
V: TRBV7-9
size: once
D: -
DNA: TGTGCCACACGGGTGAGGGAGAAGGCTAATTACTTC
CDR3: CATRVREKANYF

J: TRBJ1-2
V: TRBV20-1
size: -
D: -
DNA: TGCAGTGCTAGTGGGCCCTTGCAAGTTGTGAACTATGGCTACACCTTC
CDR3: CSASGPLQVVNYGYTF

J: TRBJ2-1
V: TRBV12-3/TRBV12-4
size: few
D: -
DNA: TGTGCCAGCAGTTTACCGGACGAGGGTGGGGACTACAATGAGCAGTTCTTC
CDR3: CASSLPDEGGDYNEQFF

J: TRBJ2-7
V: TRBV20-1
size: few
D: TRBD2
DNA: TGCAGTGCTAGAGACGGGGGGTCGGCCTCCTACGAGCAGTACTTC
CDR3: CSARDGGSASYEQYF

J: TRBJ2-3
V: TRBV6-2/TRBV6-3
size: -
D: -
DNA: TGTGCCAGCAGTTATTTGAAGGACCCCACAGATACGCAGTATTTT
CDR3: CASSYLKDPTDTQYF

J: TRBJ2-7
V: TRBV20-1
size: -
D: TRBD2
DNA: TGCAGTGCTAGAGATCGGGGAGGGTACGAGCAGTACTTC
CDR3: CSARDRGGYEQYF

J: TRBJ2-3
V: TRBV20-1
size: few
D: -
DNA: TGCAGTGCTAGAGAATTGGGGCCCGAGGACACAGATACGCAGTATTTT
CDR3: CSARELGPEDTDTQYF

J: TRBJ1-1
V: TRBV6-6
size: -
D: -
DNA: TGTGCCAGCAAGACATCGGGGAACACTGAAGCTTTCTTT
CDR3: CASKTSGNTEAFF

J: TRBJ1-5
V: TRBV6-2/TRBV6-3
size: many
D: -
DNA: TGTGCCAGCACCGACTTACCTACTAGCAATCAGCCCCAGCATTTT
CDR3: CASTDLPTSNQPQHF

J: TRBJ2-7
V: TRBV3-1
size: few
D: -
DNA: TGTGCCAGCAGCCAAGACCTAGCCTACGAGCAGTACTTC
CDR3: CASSQDLAYEQYF

J: TRBJ2-7
V: TRBV6-5
size: -
D: -
DNA: TGTGCCAGCAGCTCGGTCGACTTCGAGCAGTACTTC
CDR3: CASSSVDFEQYF

J: TRBJ2-7
V: TRBV11-1
size: few
D: TRBD2
DNA: TGTGCCAGCAGCTTCCCCCTGGGACCGGGACTAGCGGGAGGTAATTTCTACGAGCAGTACTTC
CDR3: CASSFPLGPGLAGGNFYEQYF

J: TRBJ2-5
V: TRBV24-1
size: few
D: -
DNA: TGTGCCACCAGAGGGGCAGCGGAAGAGACCCAGTACTTC
CDR3: CATRGAAEETQYF

J: TRBJ2-2
V: TRBV4-2
size: many
D: -
DNA: TGTGCCAGCAGCCATCCACTAGCTACGAACACCGGGGAGCTGTTTTTT
CDR3: CASSHPLATNTGELFF

J: TRBJ2-1
V: TRBV27
size: few
D: -
DNA: TGTGCCAGCAGTTTCGAACTCTACAATGAGCAGTTCTTC
CDR3: CASSFELYNEQFF

J: TRBJ2-1
V: TRBV5-1
size: few
D: TRBD2
DNA: TGCGCCAGCAGCTCCATGATAGCGGGAGGCTACAATGAGCAGTTCTTC
CDR3: CASSSMIAGGYNEQFF

J: TRBJ2-1
V: TRBV12-3/TRBV12-4
size: -
D: TRBD2
DNA: TGTGCCAGCAGTTTGGGGGGAGGGCGTCCCTACAATGAGCAGTTCTTC
CDR3: CASSLGGGRPYNEQFF

J: TRBJ1-5
V: TRBV12-3/TRBV12-4
size: many
D: -
DNA: TGTGCCAGCAGTTTGTGGGGGGAAGACAATCAGCCCCAGCATTTT
CDR3: CASSLWGEDNQPQHF

J: TRBJ2-1
V: TRBV19
size: few
D: TRBD2
DNA: TGTGCCAGTAGTATCCCAGCGGGGGCATACAATGAGCAGTTCTTC
CDR3: CASSIPAGAYNEQFF